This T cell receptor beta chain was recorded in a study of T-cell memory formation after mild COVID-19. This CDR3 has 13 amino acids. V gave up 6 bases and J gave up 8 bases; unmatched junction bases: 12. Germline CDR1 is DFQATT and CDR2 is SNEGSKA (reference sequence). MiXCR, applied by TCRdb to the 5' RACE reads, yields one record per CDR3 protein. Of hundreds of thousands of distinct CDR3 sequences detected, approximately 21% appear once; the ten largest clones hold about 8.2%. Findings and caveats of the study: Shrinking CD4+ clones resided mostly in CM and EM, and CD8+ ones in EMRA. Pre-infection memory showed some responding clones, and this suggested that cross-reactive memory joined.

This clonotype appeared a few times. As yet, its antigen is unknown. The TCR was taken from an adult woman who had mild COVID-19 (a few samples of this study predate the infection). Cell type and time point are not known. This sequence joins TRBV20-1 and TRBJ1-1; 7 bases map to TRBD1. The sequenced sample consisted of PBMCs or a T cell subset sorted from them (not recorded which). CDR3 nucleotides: TGCAGTGCGGCCGGGACAGCAGGTCTCGAAGCTTTCTTT. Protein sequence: CSAAGTAGLEAFF.